One T cell receptor beta chain is described in this entry. These data belong to a study of blood T cell repertoires in COVID-19. Study-wide background: The study drew acute and convalescent COVID-19 samples from the United States, Italy and Spain. T cells, B-cell-depleted T cells, or PBMCs provided the cDNA or gDNA that served as material.

Germline CDR1 is SGHAT and CDR2 is FQNNGV. The length of the CDR3 is 16 residues. The V end was cut by 6 bases, the J end by 0 bases, with 12 bases between. In the authors' workflow: From reference gene primer amplification, estimates of nucleated cell counts were derived. Clones were read by immunoSEQ multiplex PCR, and TCRdb kept only the in-frame ones, dropping some. That table supplies the V and J calls and clone size; D and trimming were determined from the DNA. The sample has 180,000 or so clones, approximately 90% seen once. This TCR derives from a woman between 25 and 40 years old with active or convalescent COVID-19. The chain employs TRBV11-2 and TRBJ2-6; D uncertain. The specimen was peripheral blood. The CDR3 sequence is CASSPNPSSGANVLTF. CDR3 DNA sequence: TGTGCCAGCAGTCCCAACCCGAGCTCTGGGGCCAACGTCCTGACTTTC.